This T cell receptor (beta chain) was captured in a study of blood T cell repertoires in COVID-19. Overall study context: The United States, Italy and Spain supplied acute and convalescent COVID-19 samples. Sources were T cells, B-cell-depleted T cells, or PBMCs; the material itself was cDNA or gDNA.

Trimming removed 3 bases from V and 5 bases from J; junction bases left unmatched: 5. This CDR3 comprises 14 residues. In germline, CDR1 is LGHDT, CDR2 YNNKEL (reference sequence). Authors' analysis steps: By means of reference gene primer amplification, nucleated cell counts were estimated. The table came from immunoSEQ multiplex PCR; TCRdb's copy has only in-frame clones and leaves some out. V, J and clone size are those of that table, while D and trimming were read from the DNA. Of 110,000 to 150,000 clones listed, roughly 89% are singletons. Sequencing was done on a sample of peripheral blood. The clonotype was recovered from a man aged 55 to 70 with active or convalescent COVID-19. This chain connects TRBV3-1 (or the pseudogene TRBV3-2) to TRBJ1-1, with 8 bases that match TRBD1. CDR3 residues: CASSQIQGGTEAFF. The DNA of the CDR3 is TGTGCCAGCAGCCAGATACAGGGGGGGACTGAAGCTTTCTTT.